This T cell receptor (beta chain) was observed in a study of HIV-infected patients and healthy controls. V was shortened by 2 bases and J by 1 base, with 14 bases between the two germline ends. CDR1 is MDHEN and CDR2 is SYDVKM in the germline V gene. The CDR3 covers 16 residues. Alpha and beta constant-region primers primed reverse transcription of around 500 ng RNA. Each of the alpha and beta chains got its own library through chain-specific third strand synthesis with indices. A single primer pair per chain amplified all rearrangements, with per-molecule barcodes. The library had 12-nucleotide molecular identifiers formed by two random hexamers joined together. TCRdb passed the 5' RACE reads through MiXCR, listing each CDR3 protein once. Of some 10,000 distinct CDR3 sequences listed, 6% are singletons. Follow-up blood was drawn about 14 weeks, roughly three months, after antiretroviral therapy began. The repertoire came from unfractionated whole blood and reflected all unsorted peripheral T cells. An approximately 2.5 ml peripheral blood sample was taken for RNA.

The rearrangement uses TRBV28 and TRBJ1-1; D is unresolved. The source is an adult with HIV infection. The donor label of this sample is uncertain. Sequences were derived from blood, sampled during antiretroviral therapy. The chain's CDR3 is CASSLGPWTGNTEAFF. In DNA, the CDR3 is TGTGCCAGCAGTTTAGGCCCCTGGACGGGGAACACTGAAGCTTTCTTT.